This T cell receptor beta chain was found in a study of OX40 agonist ivuxolimab in advanced cancers. Study details: Those treated in dose escalation had hepatocellular carcinoma, melanoma, renal cell cancer or head and neck cancer.

The protocol was immunoSEQ multiplex PCR, while the TCRdb copy is restricted to in-frame clones and leaves out a portion. This sample has some 60,000 clones; roughly 87% occur once, and the top ten carry 15% to 20%. With 3 bases removed from V and 6 bases from J, the gap between germline ends came to 17 bases. CDR1 is SEHNR, CDR2 FQNEAQ, per germline (reference sequence). CDR3 length equals 15 residues. The chain combines TRBV7-9 with TRBJ2-5; a weak D match, TRBD2 (5 bases). This sample comprised CD4+ or CD8+ T cells sorted from blood, obtained in a trial of the OX40 agonist ivuxolimab. This receptor was obtained from an adult with an advanced solid tumor such as melanoma, head and neck, liver or kidney cancer. This chain's CDR3 is CASSFPSEGRKTQYF. The CDR3 DNA reads as TGTGCCAGCAGCTTCCCGTCTGAGGGTCGCAAGACCCAGTACTTC.